Presented here are 32 T cell receptor beta chains from one specimen sequenced in a study of blood T cell repertoires in COVID-19. TCRdb's copy holds only in-frame clones and misses some; the assay was immunoSEQ multiplex PCR. The sample carries some 150,000 clones, roughly 87% recorded once. Sequenced: peripheral blood. Source of these receptors: a woman aged 50 to 65 with acute or convalescent COVID-19.

This chain links TRBV19 with TRBJ2-2, with 8 bases lining up with TRBD1. From germline, CDR1 is LNHDA and CDR2 SQIVND (reference sequence). The CDR3 totals 14 residues. V trimming: 9 bases; J trimming: 2 bases; junction bases outside the gene matches: 5. DNA for the CDR3: TGTGCCAGCCAAGACAGGGGAAACACCGGGGAGCTGTTTTTT. It specifies CASQDRGNTGELFF.

V and J are TRBV11-3 and TRBJ2-1; D possibly corresponds to TRBD1 (6 bases). The V end lost 0 bases, the J end lost 4 bases, and 16 bases lay between the germline ends. This CDR3 spans 17 amino acids. Germline V gene sequence: CDR1 SGHNT, CDR2 YENEEA. The chain's CDR3 is CASSLDPASRGYNEQFF. The DNA of the CDR3 is TGTGCCAGCAGCTTAGATCCCGCCTCTAGGGGGTACAATGAGCAGTTCTTC.

The chain has TRBV30 and TRBJ1-2; a weak D match, TRBD1 (5 bases). Trimming stripped 0 bases from V and 8 bases from J, with 13 bases between. CDR3 size: 13 residues. Germline V gives CDR1 GTSNPN, CDR2 SVGIG (reference sequence). The DNA for the CDR3 is TGTGCCTGGAGTGTACTGGCGGGGCGAGGCTACACCTTC. This translates into CAWSVLAGRGYTF.

The CDR3 DNA follows: TGTGCAAGTCGCACAGGGACAGGGTTTAACTATGGCTACACCTTC. It yields the protein CASRTGTGFNYGYTF. The chain recombines TRBV12-2 with TRBJ1-2; the D call in the table, TRBD1, was not verified against the DNA. TRBV12-2 is designated a pseudogene. CDR3 length: 15 amino acids.

The V and J genes are TRBV2 and TRBJ1-4, with a weak D call TRBD1 (6 bases). Trimming cost V 6 bases and J 2 bases, with 13 bases left between them. Germline values: CDR1 SNHLY, CDR2 FYNNEI. The CDR3 totals 15 residues. CDR3 protein: CASRAGARTNEKLFF. The CDR3 DNA reads as TGTGCCAGCAGAGCAGGGGCGAGGACTAATGAAAAACTGTTTTTT. The full variable domain, in which reference TRBV2 and TRBJ1-4 provide the parts outside the CDR3, is EPEVTQTPSHQVTQMGQEVILRCVPISNHLYFYWYRQILGQKVEFLVSFYNNEISEKSEIFDDQFSVERPDGSNFTLKIRSTKLEDSAMYFCASRAGARTNEKLFFGSGTQLSVL.

V gene TRBV11-3 combines with J gene TRBJ1-6; TRBD1 agrees at 7 bases. The V gene end was trimmed by 5 bases and the J gene end by 4 bases; junction bases not matched to a gene: 5. CDR1 and CDR2 from the germline V gene are SGHNT and YENEEA. The CDR3 covers 15 residues. In DNA form, the CDR3 reads TGTGCCAGCAGCACACGGACAGGATATAATTCACCCCTCCACTTT. Translating gives CASSTRTGYNSPLHF.

V gene TRBV5-1 combines with J gene TRBJ1-5; unclear D gene. V shed 6 bases and J shed 1 base, with 14 bases lying between them. Germline V gives CDR1 SGHRS, CDR2 YFSETQ. This CDR3 has 15 amino acids. The CDR3 DNA follows: TGCGCCAGCAAAGTGACCGCGGAGAGCAATCAGCCCCAGCATTTT. This translates into CASKVTAESNQPQHF.

The J gene is TRBJ2-1, the V gene TRBV4-2; D is uncertain. This CDR3 has 14 amino acids. Trimming stripped 0 bases from V and 9 bases from J, with 12 bases between. Germline-derived CDR1 and CDR2 are LGHNA and YNFKEQ. CDR3 region: CASSQDSPSGEQFF. The DNA of the CDR3 is TGTGCCAGCAGCCAAGATTCCCCCTCGGGTGAGCAGTTCTTC.

The rearrangement uses TRBV3-1 (or the pseudogene TRBV3-2) and TRBJ1-2, with D maybe TRBD1 (6 bases). Trimming cost V 1 base and J 3 bases, with 12 bases left between them. This CDR3 has 15 amino acids. CDR1 is LGHDT and CDR2 is YNNKEL in the germline V gene (reference sequence). The DNA for the CDR3 is TGTGCCAGCAGCCAAGCGGGGGGCGGGGACTATGGCTACACCTTC. Translated: CASSQAGGGDYGYTF.

This clone has only a few counts. This chain joins TRBV3-1 (or the pseudogene TRBV3-2) and TRBJ1-6, with TRBD1 matching 7 bases. This CDR3 is 15 amino acids long. V gave up 2 bases and J gave up 7 bases; unmatched junction bases: 5. The germline V gene has CDR1 LGHDT and CDR2 YNNKEL (reference sequence). The CDR3 DNA sequence: TGTGCCAGCAGCCAATCCTCAGGGGGGAATTCACCCCTCCACTTT. Protein: CASSQSSGGNSPLHF.

V gene TRBV29-1 combines with J gene TRBJ2-7; a possible D gene is TRBD1 (7 bases). The CDR3 loop spans 14 amino acids. Germline-derived CDR1 and CDR2 are SQVTM and ANQGSEA. V dropped 1 base and J dropped 0 bases, with 10 bases sitting between them. CDR3 region: CSVEGGDSSYEQYF. In DNA form, the CDR3 reads TGCAGCGTTGAAGGGGGGGACAGCTCCTACGAGCAGTACTTC.

The V and J genes are TRBV30 and TRBJ1-2; possibly TRBD1 for D (5 bases). The CDR3 runs 13 residues. Germline CDR1 GTSNPN, CDR2 SVGIG (reference sequence). V lost 1 base and J lost 4, with 10 bases in between. CDR3 in DNA: TGTGCCTGGAGTGGGGCGGGGGTCTATGGCTACACCTTC. This codes for CAWSGAGVYGYTF.

J is TRBJ2-2 and V is TRBV7-8; TRBD1 aligns across 11 bases. The germline CDR1 and CDR2 sequences are SGHVS and FQNEAQ. CDR3 length: 17 residues. With V trimmed by 5 bases and J by 5 bases, 10 bases remained unmatched. The CDR3 protein is CASSPLGTGGGTGELFF. The CDR3 DNA is TGTGCCAGCAGCCCCCTCGGGACAGGGGGTGGAACCGGGGAGCTGTTTTTT.

The chain carries TRBV11-3 and TRBJ1-1; tentative D call: TRBD1 (5 bases). The germline V gene encodes CDR1 SGHNT and CDR2 YENEEA. Trimming shortened V by 3 bases and J by 8 bases, and 13 bases separated the two germline ends. The length of the CDR3 is 13 residues. The CDR3 loop reads CASSFNRGTEAFF. The CDR3 nucleotides are TGTGCCAGCAGCTTCAACCGCGGGACGGAAGCTTTCTTT.

This clone was recorded once. The rearrangement joins TRBV7-2 to TRBJ2-7; tentatively, D is TRBD1 (6 bases). V dropped 6 bases and J dropped 6 bases, with 9 bases sitting between them. This CDR3 comprises 11 residues. In germline, CDR1 is SGHTA, CDR2 FQGNSA. This chain's CDR3 is CASRRQVEQYF. In nucleotides, the CDR3 is TGTGCCAGCAGACGACAGGTCGAGCAGTACTTC.

The chain uses TRBV29-1 and TRBJ2-5; 7 nucleotides agree with TRBD1. The CDR3 loop spans 14 amino acids. V gave up 7 bases and J gave up 2 bases; unmatched junction bases: 10. CDR1 and CDR2 (germline): SQVTM, ANQGSEA. The chain's CDR3 is CSATDTGVQETQYF. The CDR3 nucleotides are TGCAGCGCGACCGACACAGGGGTACAAGAGACCCAGTACTTC.

This chain connects TRBV7-2 to TRBJ2-3; 10 nucleotides line up with TRBD2. Germline V gene sequence: CDR1 SGHTA, CDR2 FQGNSA. The CDR3 spans 18 residues. The V segment lost 2 bases and the J segment 2 bases; nucleotides outside the gene matches: 10. This CDR3 reads CASSLQAGGPLSTDTQYF. The CDR3 DNA reads TGTGCCAGCAGCTTACAAGCGGGAGGGCCGTTGTCCACAGATACGCAGTATTTT.

The chain couples TRBV19 to TRBJ1-3, with D possibly TRBD1 on 5 matching bases. The germline V gene encodes CDR1 LNHDA and CDR2 SQIVND (reference sequence). This CDR3 is 15 amino acids long. V was shortened by 0 bases and J by 4 bases, with 10 bases between the two germline ends. The CDR3 coding sequence is TGTGCCAGTAGTATAGATGTCACAGGAGGAAACACCATATATTTT. Protein: CASSIDVTGGNTIYF.

The chain carries TRBV5-1 and TRBJ1-2; D is uncertain. The V end lost 6 bases, the J end lost 0 bases, and 12 bases lay between the germline ends. Germline V CDR1 and CDR2: SGHRS, YFSETQ. The CDR3 sequence is 14 residues long. CDR3 coding DNA: TGCGCCAGCACCCGGGAAAGCCCTAACTATGGCTACACCTTC. This encodes CASTRESPNYGYTF.

The chain combines TRBV19 with TRBJ2-5; D is uncertain. Germline V gives CDR1 LNHDA, CDR2 SQIVND (reference sequence). CDR3 size: 14 residues. V was shortened by 1 base and J by 2 bases, with 8 bases between the two germline ends. The CDR3 loop reads CASSIGYSQETQYF. The CDR3 DNA sequence: TGTGCCAGTAGTATAGGGTACAGTCAAGAGACCCAGTACTTC.

The chain couples TRBV30 to TRBJ2-7; D gene unclear. V shed 1 base and J shed 3 bases, with 7 bases lying between them. The CDR3 covers 12 residues. Germline CDR1 and CDR2: GTSNPN and SVGIG (reference sequence). The CDR3 DNA is TGTGCCTGGAGTGGAGGTGGCTACGAGCAGTACTTC. This gives the protein CAWSGGGYEQYF. The variable domain in full, completed from reference TRBV30 and TRBJ2-7, reads SQTIHQWPATLVQPVGSPLSLECTVEGTSNPNLYWYRQAAGRGLQLLFYSVGIGQISSEVPQNLSASRPQDRQFILSSKKLLLSDSGFYLCAWSGGGYEQYFGPGTRLTVT.

The chain has TRBV5-1 and TRBJ1-2, with D hard to call. Germline loops: CDR1 SGHRS, CDR2 YFSETQ. This CDR3 has 12 amino acids. V was cut by 1 base and J by 6 bases, with 7 bases left in between. This CDR3 is CASSLLGHGYTF. For the CDR3, the DNA is TGCGCCAGCAGCTTGCTGGGCCATGGCTACACCTTC.

V usage is TRBV7-9 and J usage is TRBJ2-7, with 7 nucleotides matching TRBD1. From germline, CDR1 is SEHNR and CDR2 FQNEAQ (reference sequence). The CDR3 spans 15 residues. With 5 bases clipped from V and 3 bases from J, the junction kept 10 bases outside the gene matches. The CDR3 spells CASSRTGAQHYEQYF. The DNA for the CDR3 is TGTGCCAGCAGCCGCACAGGGGCCCAGCACTACGAGCAGTACTTC.

V and J are TRBV3-1 (or the pseudogene TRBV3-2) and TRBJ2-7, with TRBD1 matching over 9 bases. The junction had 3 bases not matched to a gene; V was cut back by 4 bases and J by 2 bases. This CDR3 spans 14 amino acids. Germline CDR1 LGHDT, CDR2 YNNKEL (reference sequence). The CDR3 bases are TGTGCCAGCAGCCTGGACAGGGGACCCTACGAGCAGTACTTC. Translation: CASSLDRGPYEQYF.

V usage is TRBV12-3 or TRBV12-4 and J usage is TRBJ1-1; possibly TRBD1 for D (5 bases). The CDR3 sequence is 13 residues long. The V end was cut by 2 bases, the J end by 10 bases, with 14 bases between. CDR3 amino acids: CASSLIRDWGAFF. CDR3 nucleotide sequence: TGTGCCAGCAGTTTAATCCGGGACTGGGGAGCTTTCTTT.

The chain recombines TRBV27 with TRBJ1-2, with a tentative D call TRBD1 (5 bases). The germline gives CDR1 MNHEY, CDR2 SMNVEV (reference sequence). The CDR3 is made up of 14 amino acids. V lost 2 bases and J 4 bases, leaving 11 bases between the germline ends. The CDR3 protein is CASSLGQGGYGYTF. CDR3 sequence (DNA): TGTGCCAGCAGTTTAGGGCAGGGCGGCTATGGCTACACCTTC.

This clone was counted once. J is TRBJ2-4 and V is TRBV10-3; TRBD2 is a possible D gene (5 bases). Trimming cost V 2 bases and J 2 bases, with 10 bases left between them. The germline V gene has CDR1 ENHRY and CDR2 SYGVKD. This CDR3 contains 15 residues. The CDR3: CAISEHRGPKNIQYF. The CDR3 DNA is TGTGCCATCAGTGAGCACCGGGGTCCCAAAAACATTCAGTACTTC.

This clone was detected only once. The rearrangement uses TRBV5-1 and TRBJ2-3; 7 bases are a match to TRBD2. CDR1 and CDR2 from the germline V gene are SGHRS and YFSETQ. J was trimmed by 2 bases and V by 0 bases; bases with no gene match: 12. This CDR3 is 18 amino acids long. The CDR3 loop reads CASSLDPASGRFTDTQYF. CDR3 DNA sequence: TGCGCCAGCAGCTTGGACCCAGCTAGCGGAAGATTCACAGATACGCAGTATTTT.

DNA for the CDR3: TGCGCCAGCAGCTTGGGTTTAGCGACTAGGGATGAGCAGTTCTTC. Translated, it gives CASSLGLATRDEQFF. V usage is TRBV5-1 and J usage is TRBJ2-1, with D maybe TRBD2 (6 bases). Looked up from germline, CDR1 is SGHRS and CDR2 is YFSETQ. The CDR3 runs 15 residues. Trimming cost V 0 bases and J 8 bases, with 15 bases left between them.

This sequence joins TRBV5-4 and TRBJ2-7, with a possible D match to TRBD1 (6 bases). Trimming pared 4 bases from V and 3 bases from J, leaving 11 bases between. The V gene's germline CDR1 is SGHNT and CDR2 YYREEE (reference sequence). This CDR3 is 13 amino acids long. CDR3 region: CASSHLQGYEQYF. The DNA for the CDR3 is TGTGCCAGCAGCCATCTACAGGGCTACGAGCAGTACTTC.

The CDR3 reads CASRGQPNTGELFF. The CDR3 DNA follows: TGTGCCAGCAGGGGACAGCCGAACACCGGGGAGCTGTTTTTT. V and J are TRBV7-6 and TRBJ2-2, with 7 positions matching TRBD1. CDR1 is SGHVS, CDR2 FNYEAQ, per germline. Germline trimming cut 6 bases from V and 0 bases from J; bases unmatched to any gene: 1. The CDR3 totals 14 residues.

The chain recombines TRBV19 with TRBJ2-7; D is uncertain. This CDR3 is 16 amino acids long. CDR1 is LNHDA, CDR2 SQIVND, per germline (reference sequence). The V end was cut by 0 bases, the J end by 3 bases, with 15 bases between. The CDR3 region has the DNA TGTGCCAGTAGTATAGACCCTAACACCCGACACTACGAGCAGTACTTC. The encoded protein is CASSIDPNTRHYEQYF.